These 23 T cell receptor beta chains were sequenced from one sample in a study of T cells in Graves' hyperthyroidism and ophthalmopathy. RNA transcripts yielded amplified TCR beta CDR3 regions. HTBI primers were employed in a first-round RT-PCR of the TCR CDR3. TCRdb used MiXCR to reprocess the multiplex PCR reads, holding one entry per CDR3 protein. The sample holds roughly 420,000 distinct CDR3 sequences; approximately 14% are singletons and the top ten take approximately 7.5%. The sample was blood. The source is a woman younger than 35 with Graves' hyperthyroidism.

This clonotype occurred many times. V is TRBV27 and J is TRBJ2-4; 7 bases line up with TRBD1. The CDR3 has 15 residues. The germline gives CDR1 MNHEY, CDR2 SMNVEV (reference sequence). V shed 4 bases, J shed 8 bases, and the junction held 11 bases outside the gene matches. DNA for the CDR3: TGTGCCAGCAGTTCCACACAGGGGTTTCTTCACATTCAGTACTTC. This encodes CASSSTQGFLHIQYF.

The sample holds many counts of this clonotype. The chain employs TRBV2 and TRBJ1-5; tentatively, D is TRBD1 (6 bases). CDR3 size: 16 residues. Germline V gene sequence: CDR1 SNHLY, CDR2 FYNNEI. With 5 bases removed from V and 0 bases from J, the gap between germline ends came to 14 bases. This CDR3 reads CASSSGTPYSNQPQHF. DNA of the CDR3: TGTGCCAGCAGTTCCGGGACACCTTATAGCAATCAGCCCCAGCATTTT.

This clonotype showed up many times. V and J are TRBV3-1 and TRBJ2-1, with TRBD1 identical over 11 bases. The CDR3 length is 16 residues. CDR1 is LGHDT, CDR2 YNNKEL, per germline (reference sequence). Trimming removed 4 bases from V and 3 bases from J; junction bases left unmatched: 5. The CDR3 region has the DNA TGTGCCAGCAGCCGCCCCGGGACAGGGGGCTACAATGAGCAGTTCTTC. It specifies CASSRPGTGGYNEQFF.

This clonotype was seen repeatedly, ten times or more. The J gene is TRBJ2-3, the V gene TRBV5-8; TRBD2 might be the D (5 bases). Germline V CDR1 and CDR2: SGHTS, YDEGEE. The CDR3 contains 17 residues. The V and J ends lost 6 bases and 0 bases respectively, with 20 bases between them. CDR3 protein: CASTLLGEPPSTDTQYF. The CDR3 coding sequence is TGTGCCAGCACCCTCCTCGGGGAGCCCCCTAGCACAGATACGCAGTATTTT.

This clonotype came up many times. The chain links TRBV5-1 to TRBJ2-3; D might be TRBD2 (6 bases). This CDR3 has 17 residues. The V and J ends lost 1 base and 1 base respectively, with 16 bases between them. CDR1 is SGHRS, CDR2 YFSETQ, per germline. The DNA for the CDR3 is TGCGCCAGCAGCTTGTCCCTAGCGAGTGGGGGCACAGATACGCAGTATTTT. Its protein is CASSLSLASGGTDTQYF.

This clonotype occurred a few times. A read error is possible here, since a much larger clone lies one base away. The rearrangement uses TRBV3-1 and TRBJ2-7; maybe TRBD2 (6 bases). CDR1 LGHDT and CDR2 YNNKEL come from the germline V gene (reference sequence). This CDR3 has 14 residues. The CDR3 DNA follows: TGTGCCAGCAGCCAACCTCCGTCGGACTACGAGCGGTACTTC. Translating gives CASSQPPSDYERYF.

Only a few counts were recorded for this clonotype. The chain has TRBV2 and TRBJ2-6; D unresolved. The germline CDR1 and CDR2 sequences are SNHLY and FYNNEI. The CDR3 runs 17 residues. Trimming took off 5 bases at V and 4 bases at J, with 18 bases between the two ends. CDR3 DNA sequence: TGTGCCAGCAGTATCCGCCGGGCGATTAGCGGGGCCAACGTCCTGACTTTC. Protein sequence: CASSIRRAISGANVLTF. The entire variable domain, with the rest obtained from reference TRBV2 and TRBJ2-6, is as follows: EPEVTQTPSHQVTQMGQEVILRCVPISNHLYFYWYRQILGQKVEFLVSFYNNEISEKSEIFDDQFSVERPDGSNFTLKIRSTKLEDSAMYFCASSIRRAISGANVLTFGAGSRLTVL.

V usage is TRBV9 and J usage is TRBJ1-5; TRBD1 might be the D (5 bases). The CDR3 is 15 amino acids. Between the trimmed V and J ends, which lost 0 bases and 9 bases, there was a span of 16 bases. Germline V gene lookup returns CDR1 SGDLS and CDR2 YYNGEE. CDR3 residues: CASSVGSGPSLPQHF. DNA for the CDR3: TGTGCCAGCAGCGTAGGGTCGGGACCCTCCTTGCCCCAGCATTTT.

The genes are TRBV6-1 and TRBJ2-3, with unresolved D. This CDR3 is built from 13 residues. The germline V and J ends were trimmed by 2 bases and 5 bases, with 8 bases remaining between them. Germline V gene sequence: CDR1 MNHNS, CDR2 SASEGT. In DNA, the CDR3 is TGTGCCAGCAGTGAAACAGTTCGAGATACGCAGTATTTT. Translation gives CASSETVRDTQYF.

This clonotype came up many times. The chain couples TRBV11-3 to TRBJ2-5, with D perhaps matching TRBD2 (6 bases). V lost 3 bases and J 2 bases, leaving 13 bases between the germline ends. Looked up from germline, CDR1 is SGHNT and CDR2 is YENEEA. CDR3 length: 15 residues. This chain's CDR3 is CASSFVWGVQETQYF. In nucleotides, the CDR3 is TGTGCCAGCAGCTTCGTGTGGGGGGTTCAAGAGACCCAGTACTTC.

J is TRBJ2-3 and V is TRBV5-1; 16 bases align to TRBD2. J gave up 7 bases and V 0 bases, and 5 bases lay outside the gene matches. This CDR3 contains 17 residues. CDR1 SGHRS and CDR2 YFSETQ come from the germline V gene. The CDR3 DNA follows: TGCGCCAGCAGCTTGGACGGGACTAGCGGGGGGGCCCATACGCAGTATTTT. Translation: CASSLDGTSGGAHTQYF. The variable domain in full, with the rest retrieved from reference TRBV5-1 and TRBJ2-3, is KAGVTQTPRYLIKTRGQQVTLSCSPISGHRSVSWYQQTPGQGLQFLFEYFSETQRNKGNFPGRFSGRQFSNSRSEMNVSTLELGDSALYLCASSLDGTSGGAHTQYFGPGTRLTVL.

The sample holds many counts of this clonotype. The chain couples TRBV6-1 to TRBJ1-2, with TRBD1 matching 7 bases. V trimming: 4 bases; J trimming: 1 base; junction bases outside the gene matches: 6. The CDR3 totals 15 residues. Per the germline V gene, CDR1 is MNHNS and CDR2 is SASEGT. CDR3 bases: TGTGCCAGCAGTGGCCGGGACAGCAATAACTATGGCTACACCTTC. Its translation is CASSGRDSNNYGYTF.

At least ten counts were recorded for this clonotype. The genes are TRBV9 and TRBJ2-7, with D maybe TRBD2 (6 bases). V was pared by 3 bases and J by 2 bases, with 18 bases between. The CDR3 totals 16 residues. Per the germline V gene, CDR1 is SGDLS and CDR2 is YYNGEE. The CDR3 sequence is CASSGGRDFHTYEQYF. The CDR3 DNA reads TGTGCCAGCAGCGGCGGCCGGGACTTCCATACCTACGAGCAGTACTTC.

The DNA of the CDR3 is TGTGCCAGCAGCCAATCTAGCGGGACTTTCTACGAGCAGTACTTC. Its protein is CASSQSSGTFYEQYF. The chain is built from TRBV9 and TRBJ2-7; 9 positions agree with TRBD2. After removal of 4 bases from V and 3 bases from J, the junction contained 8 bases not matched to a gene. CDR1 SGDLS and CDR2 YYNGEE come from the germline V gene. The CDR3 consists of 15 residues.

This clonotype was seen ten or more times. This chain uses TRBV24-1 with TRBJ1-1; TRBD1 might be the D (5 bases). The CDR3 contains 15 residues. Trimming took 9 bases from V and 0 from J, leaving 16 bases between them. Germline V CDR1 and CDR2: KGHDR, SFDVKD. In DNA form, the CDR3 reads TGTGCCACCGAGGGACGGGCTGGAATGAACACTGAAGCTTTCTTT. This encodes CATEGRAGMNTEAFF.

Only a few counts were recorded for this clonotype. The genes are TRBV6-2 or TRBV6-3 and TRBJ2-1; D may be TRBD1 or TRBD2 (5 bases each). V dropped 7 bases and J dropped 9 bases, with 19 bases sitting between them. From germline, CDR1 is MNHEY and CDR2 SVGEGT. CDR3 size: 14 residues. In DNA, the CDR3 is TGTGCCAGCACACGGCGCCTCAGGGACGGTGAGCAGTTCTTC. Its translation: CASTRRLRDGEQFF.

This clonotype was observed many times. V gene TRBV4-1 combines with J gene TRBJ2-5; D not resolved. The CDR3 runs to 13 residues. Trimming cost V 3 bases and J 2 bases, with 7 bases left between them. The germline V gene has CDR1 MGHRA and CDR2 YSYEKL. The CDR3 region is CASSQGIQETQYF. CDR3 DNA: TGCGCCAGCAGCCAGGGGATTCAAGAGACCCAGTACTTC.

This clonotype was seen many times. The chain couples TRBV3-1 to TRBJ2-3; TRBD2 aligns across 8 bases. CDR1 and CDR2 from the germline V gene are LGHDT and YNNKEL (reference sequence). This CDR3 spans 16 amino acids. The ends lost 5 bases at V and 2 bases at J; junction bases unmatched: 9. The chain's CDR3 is CASSYKTGGTTDTQYF. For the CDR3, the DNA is TGTGCCAGCAGCTACAAGACGGGGGGGACCACAGATACGCAGTATTTT.

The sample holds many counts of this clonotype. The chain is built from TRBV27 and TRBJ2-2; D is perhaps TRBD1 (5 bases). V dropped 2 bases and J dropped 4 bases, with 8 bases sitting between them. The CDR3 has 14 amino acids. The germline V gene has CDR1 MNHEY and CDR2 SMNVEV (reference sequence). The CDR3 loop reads CASSLNRGTGELFF. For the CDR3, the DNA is TGTGCCAGCAGTTTAAATAGGGGCACCGGGGAGCTGTTTTTT.

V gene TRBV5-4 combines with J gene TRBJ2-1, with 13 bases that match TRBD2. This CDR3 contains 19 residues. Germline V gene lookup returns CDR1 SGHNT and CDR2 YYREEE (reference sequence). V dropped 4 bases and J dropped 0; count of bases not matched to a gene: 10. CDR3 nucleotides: TGTGCCAGCAGCCCTGGTCCGGGACTAGCGGGGAGCTCCTACAATGAGCAGTTCTTC. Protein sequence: CASSPGPGLAGSSYNEQFF.

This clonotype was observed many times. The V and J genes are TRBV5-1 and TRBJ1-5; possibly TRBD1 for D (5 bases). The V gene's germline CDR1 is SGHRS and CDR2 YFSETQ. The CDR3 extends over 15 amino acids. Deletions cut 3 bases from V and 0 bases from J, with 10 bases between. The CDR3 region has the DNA TGCGCCAGCAGCTCGGGACCGAATAGCAATCAGCCCCAGCATTTT. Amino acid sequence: CASSSGPNSNQPQHF.

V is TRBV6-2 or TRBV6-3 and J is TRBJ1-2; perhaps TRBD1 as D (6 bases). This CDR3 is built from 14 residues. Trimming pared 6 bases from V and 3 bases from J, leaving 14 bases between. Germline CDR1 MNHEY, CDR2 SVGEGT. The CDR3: CASRPRGAHYGYTF. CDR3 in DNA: TGTGCCAGCAGACCGAGGGGGGCCCACTATGGCTACACCTTC.

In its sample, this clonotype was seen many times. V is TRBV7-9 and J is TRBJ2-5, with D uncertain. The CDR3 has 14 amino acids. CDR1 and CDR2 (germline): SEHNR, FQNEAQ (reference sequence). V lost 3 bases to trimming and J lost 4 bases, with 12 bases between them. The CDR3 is CASSFEASRETQYF. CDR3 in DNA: TGTGCCAGCAGCTTCGAAGCTTCCCGAGAGACCCAGTACTTC.